Below are 30 T cell receptor beta chains sequenced from a single sample in a study of blood T cells in healthy people across ages. A J-beta primer mix and a sample-barcoded 5' primer were used in a second PCR of roughly 6 to 12 cycles. A single record per CDR3 protein comes from TCRdb applying MiXCR to the 5' RACE reads. The data show some 890,000 distinct CDR3 sequences, almost 30% seen once. The data also belong to a second study, concerning T cells of mothers and their children.

Sequences were obtained from blood. The receptors come from a woman between 40 and 50 years old in good health.

The chain uses TRBV20-1 and TRBJ2-3; 8 nucleotides agree with TRBD2. This CDR3 comprises 15 residues. Germline CDR1 reads DFQATT; CDR2 reads SNEGSKA (reference sequence). The V and J ends lost 3 bases and 10 bases, in that order; junction bases with no gene match: 15. The CDR3 here is CSARRLANGKRAQYF. The CDR3 DNA reads as TGCAGTGCTAGGCGACTAGCGAATGGCAAACGTGCGCAGTATTTT.

As to this clonotype: Sequence at one end of the junction differs from germline and may be a read error. V and J are TRBV14 and TRBJ2-5; D call uncertain. Germline V CDR1 and CDR2: SGHDN, FVKESK. The CDR3 runs to 13 residues. The CDR3 coding sequence is TGTGCCGGCAGCTCCAACCGAGACTCTTCCCAGTACTTC. It encodes CAGSSNRDSSQYF.

On this clonotype itself: Given a much more abundant clone one base away, this may be a read error. This chain joins TRBV5-1 and TRBJ2-1; unclear D gene. Germline values: CDR1 SGHRS, CDR2 YFSETQ. The CDR3 is 15 amino acids. In DNA form, the CDR3 reads TGCACCAGCAGCTGGATGGTGAACACGGCCAATGAGCAGTTCTTC. Its protein product is CTSSWMVNTANEQFF.

Comments on this clonotype: Being one base from a much bigger clone, this may be a read error. V and J are TRBV28 and TRBJ2-7, with D perhaps matching TRBD2 (7 bases). V lost 9 bases and J 5 bases, leaving 17 bases between the germline ends. CDR3 length equals 13 residues. Germline V gives CDR1 MDHEN, CDR2 SYDVKM. This CDR3 reads CASHIGGLNEQYF. CDR3 coding DNA: TGTGCCAGTCATATCGGGGGGCTCAACGAGCAGTACTTC.

About this clonotype: Just one base apart from a much larger clone, this may be a read error. The CDR3 sequence is CSVGGNHGYTF. DNA of the CDR3: TGCAGCGTTGGAGGAAACCATGGCTACACCTTC. The chain combines TRBV29-1 with TRBJ1-2; D ambiguous. The CDR3 extends over 11 amino acids. Trimming left V 4 bases short and J 6 bases short, with 9 bases between. The germline V gene has CDR1 SQVTM and CDR2 ANQGSEA.

In DNA form, the CDR3 reads TGTGCCAGCAGTAGGGGACAGGGGGGCAACGAGCAGTACTTC. Translation gives CASSRGQGGNEQYF. This sequence joins TRBV28 and TRBJ2-7, with 11 bases lining up with TRBD1. The CDR3 has 14 amino acids. The V gene end was trimmed by 5 bases and the J gene end by 5 bases; junction bases not matched to a gene: 5. Per germline, CDR1 MDHEN and CDR2 SYDVKM.

The chain joins TRBV24-1 to TRBJ2-5; 15 bases agree with TRBD2. CDR1 is KGHDR, CDR2 SFDVKD, per germline. The CDR3 covers 17 residues. The J segment lost 0 bases and the V segment lost 6 bases, leaving 4 bases of the junction unmatched. The CDR3 here is CATSWTSGGAHQETQYF. DNA of the CDR3: TGTGCCACCAGTTGGACTAGCGGGGGGGCCCACCAAGAGACCCAGTACTTC.

The chain employs TRBV7-2 and TRBJ1-1; D is undetermined. V was shortened by 5 bases and J by 1 base, with 17 bases between the two germline ends. Per the germline V gene, CDR1 is SGHTA and CDR2 is FQGNSA. The CDR3 is made up of 16 amino acids. The CDR3: CASSPWAGSRNTEAFF. The CDR3 region has the DNA TGTGCCAGCAGCCCATGGGCGGGCTCGCGGAACACTGAAGCTTTCTTT.

V is TRBV7-9 and J is TRBJ1-1; D may be TRBD1 (5 bases). V lost 5 bases, J lost 4 bases, and 14 bases lay in between. Germline V gene data show CDR1 as SEHNR and CDR2 as FQNEAQ (reference sequence). The CDR3 is 14 amino acids. CDR3 sequence reads: CASSHAAGTTEAFF. The CDR3 DNA follows: TGTGCCAGCAGCCACGCGGCAGGGACCACTGAAGCTTTCTTT.

This clonotype was recorded a few times. The genes are TRBV7-8 and TRBJ2-7; the match to TRBD1 covers 9 bases. V was clipped by 4 bases and J by 5 bases; unmatched bases: 9. Germline CDR1 SGHVS, CDR2 FQNEAQ. The CDR3 contains 15 residues. The chain's CDR3 is CASSSVTGGLNEQYF. The CDR3 region has the DNA TGTGCCAGCAGCTCTGTCACAGGGGGCTTGAACGAGCAGTACTTC.

V and J are TRBV10-3 and TRBJ2-1; TRBD2 matches 8 bases. Germline loops: CDR1 ENHRY, CDR2 SYGVKD. V gave up 7 bases and J gave up 5 bases; unmatched junction bases: 10. The CDR3 is made up of 15 amino acids. The CDR3 DNA is TGTGCCATCACTAGAACCGGGACTAGAGACAATGAGCAGTTCTTC. It translates to CAITRTGTRDNEQFF.

This clonotype was counted only a few times. The J gene is TRBJ2-5, the V gene TRBV9; TRBD2 aligns across 7 bases. Germline V gene lookup returns CDR1 SGDLS and CDR2 YYNGEE. The CDR3 length is 13 residues. Losses at the gene ends were 3 bases for V and 14 bases for J; bases not matched to a gene: 13. The CDR3 sequence is CASSALTGTTTYF. The CDR3 nucleotides read TGTGCCAGCAGCGCCTTAACCGGGACTACGACCTACTTC.

This clonotype was detected ten times or more. The rearrangement links TRBV3-1 to TRBJ1-5; maybe TRBD1 (5 bases). V lost 0 bases, J lost 3 bases, and 9 bases lay in between. This CDR3 is built from 15 residues. Germline CDR1 and CDR2: LGHDT and YNNKEL (reference sequence). In DNA, the CDR3 is TGTGCCAGCAGCCAAGAGGCAGGGTACAATCAGCCCCAGCATTTT. It is translated as CASSQEAGYNQPQHF. Full variable domain (rest looked up from reference TRBV3-1 and TRBJ1-5): DTAVSQTPKYLVTQMGNDKSIKCEQNLGHDTMYWYKQDSKKFLKIMFSYNNKELIINETVPNRFSPKSPDKAHLNLHINSLELGDSAVYFCASSQEAGYNQPQHFGDGTRLSIL.

This clonotype was seen ten or more times. The V gene is TRBV4-2, the J gene TRBJ2-1; the match to TRBD2 covers 8 bases. Germline-derived CDR1 and CDR2 are LGHNA and YNFKEQ. The CDR3 loop spans 14 amino acids. Trimming removed 1 base from V and 10 bases from J; junction bases left unmatched: 6. CDR3 bases: TGTGCCAGCAGCCAAGGCGGGTCTAGCGGGGAGCAGTTCTTC. Translation gives CASSQGGSSGEQFF.

This clonotype turned up a few times. The V and J genes are TRBV27 and TRBJ2-2, with 7 bases identical to TRBD2. The germline V gene encodes CDR1 MNHEY and CDR2 SMNVEV (reference sequence). This CDR3 contains 19 residues. J gave up 2 bases and V 4 bases, and 16 bases lay outside the gene matches. The CDR3 bases are TGTGCCAGCAGTTGGGCATATCGTCAGGGCGGGGGAAACACCGGGGAGCTGTTTTTT. Protein sequence: CASSWAYRQGGGNTGELFF.

Notes on this clonotype: Sequence at one end of the junction differs from germline and may be a read error. The rearrangement links TRBV6-2 or TRBV6-3 to TRBJ1-5; no reliable D call. CDR1 MNHEY and CDR2 SVGEGT come from the germline V gene. CDR3 length equals 15 residues. The CDR3 is CVSSYLGYLNQPQHF. CDR3 DNA: TGTGTCAGCAGCTACTTGGGGTACTTAAATCAGCCCCAGCATTTT.

A word on this clonotype: Compared with germline, one end of the junction differs, possibly owing to a read error. The chain couples TRBV12-3 or TRBV12-4 to TRBJ2-3; 9 bases align to TRBD2. The CDR3 runs to 14 residues. The DNA for the CDR3 is TGTGCCAGCAGCCTAGCGGGGATCGCAGATACGGAGTATTTT. Its protein product is CASSLAGIADTEYF.

This clonotype appeared many times. The chain links TRBV6-6 to TRBJ2-5; weak D call: TRBD2 (7 bases). The CDR3 is made up of 14 amino acids. CDR1 is MNHNY, CDR2 SVGAGI, per germline (reference sequence). CDR3: CASLGGGAGETQYF. The CDR3 DNA is TGTGCTTCATTAGGGGGGGGGGCTGGAGAGACCCAGTACTTC.

The CDR3, as DNA: TGCAGTGTCCCTGGAAGCGGCACAGATACGCAGTATTTT. Translating it yields CSVPGSGTDTQYF. The rearrangement uses TRBV20-1 and TRBJ2-3; D uncertain. The CDR3 has 13 amino acids. Germline V gene lookup returns CDR1 DFQATT and CDR2 SNEGSKA (reference sequence). Trimming removed 7 bases from V and 1 base from J, with 12 bases in between.

This clonotype has more than one count but fewer than ten. The DNA for the CDR3 is TGTGCCAGCAGACCTGGACAGATGAACTATGGCTACACCTTC. Amino acids: CASRPGQMNYGYTF. The chain carries TRBV28 and TRBJ1-2, with TRBD1 as a possible D gene (6 bases). With 6 bases removed from V and 2 bases from J, the gap between germline ends came to 13 bases. From germline, CDR1 is MDHEN and CDR2 SYDVKM. The CDR3 extends over 14 amino acids.

The table lists this clonotype with a few counts. The V gene is TRBV5-1, the J gene TRBJ1-6, with no clear D. The germline V and J ends were trimmed by 0 bases and 9 bases, with 13 bases remaining between them. The CDR3 sequence is 15 residues long. Per germline, CDR1 SGHRS and CDR2 YFSETQ. The CDR3 DNA follows: TGCGCCAGCAGCTTGGATTTGTCGACGGCTTCACCCCTCCACTTT. This gives the protein CASSLDLSTASPLHF.

This clonotype was picked up a small number of times. The V and J genes are TRBV19 and TRBJ1-1, with a possible D match to TRBD1 (5 bases). The V end lost 4 bases, the J end lost 1 base, and 13 bases lay between the germline ends. The CDR3 is made up of 15 amino acids. In germline, CDR1 is LNHDA, CDR2 SQIVND (reference sequence). The CDR3 DNA reads as TGTGCCAGTAGTAGAGGAATCGGACAGAACACTGAAGCTTTCTTT. Protein: CASSRGIGQNTEAFF.

Remarks on this clonotype: A much larger clone differs from this one at a single base, so this may be a read error. V gene TRBV6-6 combines with J gene TRBJ2-7, with 7 positions matching TRBD1. CDR1 is MNHNY, CDR2 SVGAGI, per germline (reference sequence). V lost 7 bases to trimming and J lost 7 bases; unmatched junction nucleotides: 13. The CDR3 has 14 residues. CDR3 in DNA: TGTGCCAGCAAACATACAGGGGTTTTGAATGAGCAGTACTTC. Translating gives CASKHTGVLNEQYF.

This clonotype has just a few counts. The chain joins TRBV4-2 to TRBJ1-6; maybe TRBD1 (5 bases). The V gene's germline CDR1 is LGHNA and CDR2 YNFKEQ. Trimming took 0 bases from V and 8 from J, leaving 11 bases between them. This CDR3 comprises 15 residues. In DNA, the CDR3 is TGTGCCAGCAGCCAAGATGGAGGGGCGGATTCACCCCTCCACTTT. Protein product: CASSQDGGADSPLHF.

This clonotype was seen more than once but under ten times. The genes are TRBV15 and TRBJ2-3, with D tentatively TRBD2 (5 bases). The germline V gene encodes CDR1 LNHNV and CDR2 YYDKDF (reference sequence). There are 15 residues in the CDR3. V dropped 3 bases and J dropped 11 bases, with 21 bases sitting between them. As DNA, the CDR3 is TGTGCCACCAGCAGGACCCCGAGGGCTTCCTTTATGCAGTATTTT. Translated: CATSRTPRASFMQYF.

This clonotype was seen a few times. V usage is TRBV28 and J usage is TRBJ2-6; D gene unclear. V gave up 2 bases and J gave up 2 bases, with 7 bases separating them. Germline V CDR1 and CDR2: MDHEN, SYDVKM. The CDR3 loop spans 15 amino acids. CDR3 sequence reads: CASSLPSPGANVLTF. The CDR3 coding sequence is TGTGCCAGCAGTTTACCCTCCCCTGGGGCCAACGTCCTGACTTTC.

This clonotype was detected ten times or more. This sequence joins TRBV7-9 and TRBJ2-5, with 8 bases fitting TRBD1. The germline gives CDR1 SEHNR, CDR2 FQNEAQ (reference sequence). V shed 3 bases and J 6 bases; nucleotides not matched to a gene: 9. The CDR3 length is 15 residues. The CDR3 sequence: CASSLRQDRAKTQYF. In DNA, the CDR3 is TGTGCCAGCAGCTTGCGCCAGGACAGGGCGAAGACCCAGTACTTC. The full variable domain, its missing parts supplied by reference TRBV7-9 and TRBJ2-5, is DTGVSQNPRHKITKRGQNVTFRCDPISEHNRLYWYRQTLGQGPEFLTYFQNEAQLEKSRLLSDRFSAERPKGSFSTLEIQRTEQGDSAMYLCASSLRQDRAKTQYFGPGTRLLVL.

This clonotype was seen only a few times. In nucleotides, the CDR3 is TGTGCCAGCAGCCAGACAGTGGGTGGTTCACCCCTCCACTTT. Translation: CASSQTVGGSPLHF. The chain combines TRBV11-2 with TRBJ1-6; TRBD1 might be the D (5 bases). Trimming pared 5 bases from V and 9 bases from J, leaving 14 bases between. From germline, CDR1 is SGHAT and CDR2 FQNNGV. The CDR3 has 14 amino acids. The variable domain in full, completed from reference TRBV11-2 and TRBJ1-6, reads EAGVAQSPRYKIIEKRQSVAFWCNPISGHATLYWYQQILGQGPKLLIQFQNNGVVDDSQLPKDRFSAERLKGVDSTLKIQPAKLEDSAVYLCASSQTVGGSPLHFGNGTRLTVT.

The genes are TRBV20-1 and TRBJ1-2, with TRBD1 matching 7 bases. The CDR3 is made up of 15 amino acids. V shed 6 bases and J 6 bases; nucleotides not matched to a gene: 16. CDR1 DFQATT and CDR2 SNEGSKA come from the germline V gene (reference sequence). The CDR3 sequence is CSAVRGGRGSDGYTF. DNA for the CDR3: TGCAGTGCAGTCAGGGGGGGGCGCGGAAGTGATGGCTACACCTTC.

This clonotype was counted at least ten times. The rearrangement joins TRBV12-3 or TRBV12-4 to TRBJ1-2; the match to TRBD1 covers 8 bases. Trimming took 5 bases from V and 8 from J; bases not matched to a gene: 7. The CDR3 has 13 residues. In DNA form, the CDR3 reads TGTGCCAGCAGTAACGCCGACAGGGGCGGCTACACCTTC. This translates into CASSNADRGGYTF.